This T cell receptor beta chain was obtained from a study of tumor-infiltrating lymphocytes in primary liver carcinoma. On the study more broadly: Tumors were staged T1-T3 N0M0 and measured about 4.2 to 10 cm across.

This CDR3 contains 14 residues. Germline CDR1 ENHRY, CDR2 SYGVKD. The V gene lost 3 bases and the J gene lost 3 bases, with 12 bases spanning the gap. Details on this clonotype: Its antigen is undetermined. A much larger clone lies one base from this, so it may be a read error.

Blood RNA originated from unsorted whole blood, with germline DNA additionally extracted. Chronic HBV infection was present in the patients, who were treatment-naive. Notes on the study in general: Tumor-adjacent and tumor-blood pairs displayed less overlap than did pairs of tumor regions.

Using a constant-region primer together with ProtoScript II reverse transcriptase, TCR beta cDNA was made from around 500 ng of total RNA. Three-round nested multiplex PCR performed with slightly modified ARM-PCR produced the TCR beta libraries. The two initial PCR rounds, about 9 cycles each, used TRBV1-TRBV30 forward and C-beta reverse primers. TCRdb analysed the multiplex PCR reads with MiXCR anew, one entry per CDR3 protein. Seen here are 300,000 to 400,000 distinct CDR3 sequences, roughly 60% observed once, and the top ten hold roughly 8.9%. The rearrangement links TRBV10-3 to TRBJ2-7; maybe TRBD1 (6 bases). This clonotype originated in a man aged 40-50 years with primary liver carcinoma and hepatitis B virus infection. Sample: peripheral blood. The DNA of the CDR3 is TGTGCCATCAGTGACTCTACAGGGAGCTACGAGCAGTACTTC. It encodes CAISDSTGSYEQYF.